The rows below give T cell receptor beta chains drawn from one sample of a study of T cell changes during pregnancy in multiple sclerosis. Sequencing used immunoSEQ multiplex PCR; TCRdb keeps in-frame clones, though not all of them. The table lists about 60,000 clones, more than 85% of them singletons. Sequencing was performed on peripheral blood, taken in the first trimester of pregnancy. Receptors were obtained from a female donor with multiple sclerosis, enrolled in a pregnancy study. Both conserved end residues are part of each CDR3. Each record gives: V gene, clone size, D gene, J gene, CDR3 protein, CDR3 DNA. A D gene is named only where the DNA matches it firmly. Expanded clones are given a class, and other clones once, few, many or no size at all.

V: TRBV4-2; size: NA; D: NA; J: TRBJ1-3; CDR3: CASSQDTGVTIYF; DNA: TGTGCCAGCAGCCAAGATACTGGTGTCACCATATATTTT
V: TRBV7-2; size: once; D: NA; J: TRBJ1-1; CDR3: CASSLAPDIEAFF; DNA: TGTGCCAGCAGCTTAGCCCCGGACATAGAAGCTTTCTTT
V: TRBV5-1; size: NA; D: TRBD2; J: TRBJ2-2; CDR3: CASSGGDVANTGELFF; DNA: TGCGCCAGCAGCGGGGGGGATGTCGCGAACACCGGGGAGCTGTTTTTT
V: TRBV4-2; size: NA; D: NA; J: TRBJ2-5; CDR3: CASSQEVLAVQETQYF; DNA: TGTGCCAGCAGCCAAGAGGTATTAGCTGTCCAAGAGACCCAGTACTTC
V: TRBV6-1; size: NA; D: TRBD1; J: TRBJ1-1; CDR3: CASSDPGQGLMNTEAFF; DNA: TGTGCCAGCAGTGACCCCGGACAGGGGCTTATGAACACTGAAGCTTTCTTT
V: TRBV10-3; size: NA; D: NA; J: TRBJ2-7; CDR3: CAISRGLSNYEQYF; DNA: TGTGCCATCAGCCGAGGACTATCCAACTACGAGCAGTACTTC
V: TRBV7-3; size: NA; D: NA; J: TRBJ2-3; CDR3: CASSLNSGRRDTQYF; DNA: TGTGCCAGCAGCTTAAACTCGGGAAGGAGAGATACGCAGTATTTT
V: TRBV5-6; size: NA; D: TRBD2; J: TRBJ2-3; CDR3: CASSSWTSGGSRDTQYF; DNA: TGTGCCAGCAGCTCTTGGACTAGCGGGGGCTCCAGAGATACGCAGTATTTT
V: TRBV7-8; size: NA; D: NA; J: TRBJ1-1; CDR3: CASSAPYQEMNTEAFF; DNA: TGTGCCAGCAGCGCACCTTACCAGGAAATGAACACTGAAGCTTTCTTT
V: TRBV9; size: once; D: TRBD2; J: TRBJ2-3; CDR3: CASSVVLAGGADTQYF; DNA: TGTGCCAGCAGCGTAGTACTAGCGGGGGGGGCAGATACGCAGTATTTT
V: TRBV9; size: once; D: TRBD1; J: TRBJ1-1; CDR3: CASSPKEIQGSDTEAFF; DNA: TGTGCCAGCAGCCCTAAAGAAATACAGGGGTCGGACACTGAAGCTTTCTTT
V: TRBV4-1; size: NA; D: TRBD2; J: TRBJ2-3; CDR3: CASSPGGAGGTTDTQYF; DNA: TGCGCCAGCAGCCCGGGGGGAGCGGGGGGGACCACAGATACGCAGTATTTT
V: TRBV6-6; size: NA; D: NA; J: TRBJ1-2; CDR3: CASRNSYGYTF; DNA: TGTGCCAGCAGAAACTCTTATGGCTACACCTTC
V: TRBV6-5; size: NA; D: NA; J: TRBJ1-2; CDR3: CASSLTQSMATGYTF; DNA: TGTGCCAGCAGTTTGACACAATCTATGGCTACCGGCTACACCTTC
V: TRBV5-6; size: NA; D: TRBD1; J: TRBJ1-4; CDR3: CATKDRGLFEKLFF; DNA: TGTGCCACCAAGGACAGGGGGCTATTTGAAAAACTGTTTTTT
V: TRBV9; size: NA; D: TRBD2; J: TRBJ2-3; CDR3: CASSEGLAGDTDTQYF; DNA: TGTGCCAGCAGCGAAGGGCTAGCGGGGGACACAGATACGCAGTATTTT
V: TRBV5-4; size: NA; D: NA; J: TRBJ2-5; CDR3: CASSGGTGTGGETQYF; DNA: TGTGCCAGCAGCGGGGGGACAGGAACGGGGGGAGAGACCCAGTACTTC
V: TRBV11-3; size: NA; D: NA; J: TRBJ2-4; CDR3: CASSLSPGGIQYF; DNA: TGTGCCAGCAGCTTATCCCCAGGAGGCATTCAGTACTTC
V: TRBV27; size: NA; D: NA; J: TRBJ1-1; CDR3: CASSLIPGNTEAFF; DNA: TGTGCCAGCAGCCTCATTCCGGGGAACACTGAAGCTTTCTTT
V: TRBV19; size: NA; D: TRBD1; J: TRBJ1-6; CDR3: CASSQNRGVDSPLHF; DNA: TGTGCCAGTAGCCAAAACAGGGGAGTAGATTCACCCCTCCACTTT
V: TRBV18; size: few; D: TRBD1; J: TRBJ1-5; CDR3: CASSQTGGRQPQHF; DNA: TGTGCCAGCTCTCAAACAGGGGGGCGTCAGCCCCAGCATTTT
V: TRBV5-5; size: NA; D: NA; J: TRBJ1-5; CDR3: CASSLIPGNNQPQHF; DNA: TGTGCCAGCAGCTTAATCCCGGGGAACAATCAGCCCCAGCATTTT
V: TRBV29-1; size: NA; D: TRBD1; J: TRBJ1-1; CDR3: CSTRQGEASYEAFF; DNA: TGCAGCACCCGACAGGGAGAGGCCTCGTATGAAGCTTTCTTT
V: TRBV7-3; size: few; D: TRBD1; J: TRBJ1-1; CDR3: CASSLGQGASTEAFF; DNA: TGTGCCAGCAGCCTTGGACAGGGGGCGTCCACTGAAGCTTTCTTT
V: TRBV7-2; size: NA; D: NA; J: TRBJ1-2; CDR3: CASSPPTVSGYTF; DNA: TGTGCCAGCAGCCCCCCGACAGTATCTGGCTACACCTTC
V: TRBV29-1; size: NA; D: TRBD2; J: TRBJ2-7; CDR3: CSVDSGGGHEQYF; DNA: TGCAGCGTTGATAGCGGGGGGGGCCACGAGCAGTACTTC
V: TRBV6-1; size: NA; D: NA; J: TRBJ1-2; CDR3: CASSSVRSYTF; DNA: TGTGCCAGCAGCAGCGTGAGGAGCTACACCTTC
V: TRBV10-1; size: NA; D: NA; J: TRBJ1-5; CDR3: CASSSKGQRLTHYSNQPQHF; DNA: TGCGCCAGCAGCTCAAAAGGACAGCGTTTGACCCATTATAGCAATCAGCCCCAGCATTTT
V: TRBV19; size: NA; D: TRBD1; J: TRBJ1-6; CDR3: CASTVAGTGDSPLHF; DNA: TGTGCCAGTACCGTGGCCGGGACAGGCGATTCACCCCTCCACTTT
V: TRBV7-8; size: NA; D: NA; J: TRBJ2-3; CDR3: CASSLLMPYSTDTQYF; DNA: TGTGCCAGCAGCTTGCTCATGCCCTACAGCACAGATACGCAGTATTTT
V: TRBV18; size: NA; D: TRBD1; J: TRBJ1-1; CDR3: CASSPGTGGTEAFF; DNA: TGTGCCAGCTCACCCGGGACAGGGGGCACTGAAGCTTTCTTT
V: TRBV4-3; size: NA; D: TRBD2; J: TRBJ2-3; CDR3: CASSQLAGGDTQYF; DNA: TGCGCCAGCAGCCAACTAGCGGGGGGCGATACGCAGTATTTT
V: TRBV5-4; size: NA; D: TRBD2; J: TRBJ2-7; CDR3: CASSFTSGPHYEQYF; DNA: TGTGCCAGCAGCTTCACTAGCGGCCCCCACTACGAGCAGTACTTC
V: TRBV19; size: NA; D: NA; J: TRBJ2-2; CDR3: CASSIGQGGTGELFF; DNA: TGTGCCAGTAGTATTGGGCAGGGAGGCACCGGGGAGCTGTTTTTT
V: TRBV9; size: NA; D: NA; J: TRBJ1-3; CDR3: CASSARQFLSGNTIYF; DNA: TGTGCCAGCAGCGCCCGACAGTTCCTCTCTGGAAACACCATATATTTT
V: TRBV25-1; size: NA; D: NA; J: TRBJ1-2; CDR3: CASTRTESEGYTF; DNA: TGTGCCAGCACCCGCACCGAGTCGGAGGGCTACACCTTC
V: TRBV7-9; size: once; D: NA; J: TRBJ1-1; CDR3: CASSLAAPEAFF; DNA: TGTGCCAGCAGCTTAGCGGCCCCTGAAGCTTTCTTT
V: TRBV19; size: once; D: NA; J: TRBJ1-2; CDR3: CASSITAENYGYTF; DNA: TGTGCCAGTAGTATAACAGCAGAGAACTATGGCTACACCTTC
V: TRBV7-6; size: NA; D: TRBD1; J: TRBJ1-2; CDR3: CASSGDSYGYTF; DNA: TGTGCCAGCAGCGGGGACAGCTATGGCTACACCTTC